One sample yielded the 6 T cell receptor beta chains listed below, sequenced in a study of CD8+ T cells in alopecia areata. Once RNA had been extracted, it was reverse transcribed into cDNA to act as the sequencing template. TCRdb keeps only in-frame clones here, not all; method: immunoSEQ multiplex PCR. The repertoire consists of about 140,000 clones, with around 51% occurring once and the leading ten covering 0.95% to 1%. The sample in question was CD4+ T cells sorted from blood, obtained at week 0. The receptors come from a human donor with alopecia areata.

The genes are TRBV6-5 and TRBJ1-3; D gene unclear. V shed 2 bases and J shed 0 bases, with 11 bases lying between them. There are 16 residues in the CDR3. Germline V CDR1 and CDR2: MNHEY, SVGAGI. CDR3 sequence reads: CASSYGALDSGNTIYF. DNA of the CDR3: TGTGCCAGCAGTTACGGAGCACTAGACTCTGGAAACACCATATATTTT.

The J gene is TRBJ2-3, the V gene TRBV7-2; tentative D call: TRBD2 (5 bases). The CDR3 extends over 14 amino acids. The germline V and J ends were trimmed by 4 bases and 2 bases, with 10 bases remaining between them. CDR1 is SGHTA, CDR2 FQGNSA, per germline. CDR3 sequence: CASSYTRDTDTQYF. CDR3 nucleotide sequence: TGTGCCAGCAGCTATACGAGGGACACAGATACGCAGTATTTT.

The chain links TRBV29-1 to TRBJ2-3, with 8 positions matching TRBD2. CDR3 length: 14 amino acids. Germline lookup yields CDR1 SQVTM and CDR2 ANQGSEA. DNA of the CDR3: TGCACCAGCCTCCCAAGCGGGGGAACAGATACGCAGTATTTT. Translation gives CTSLPSGGTDTQYF.

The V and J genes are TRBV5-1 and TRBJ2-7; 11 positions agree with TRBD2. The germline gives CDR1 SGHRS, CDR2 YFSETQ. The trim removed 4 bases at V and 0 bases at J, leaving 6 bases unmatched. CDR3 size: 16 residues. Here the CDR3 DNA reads TGCGCCAGCAGCCCCAGGACTAGCGGGTTCTCCTACGAGCAGTACTTC. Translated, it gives CASSPRTSGFSYEQYF. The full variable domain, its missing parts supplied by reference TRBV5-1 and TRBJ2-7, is KAGVTQTPRYLIKTRGQQVTLSCSPISGHRSVSWYQQTPGQGLQFLFEYFSETQRNKGNFPGRFSGRQFSNSRSEMNVSTLELGDSALYLCASSPRTSGFSYEQYFGPGTRLTVT.

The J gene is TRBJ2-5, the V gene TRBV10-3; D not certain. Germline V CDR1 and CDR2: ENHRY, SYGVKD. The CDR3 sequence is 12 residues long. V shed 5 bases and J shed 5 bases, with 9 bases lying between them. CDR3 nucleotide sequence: TGTGCCATCAGTTTGACACGCGAGACCCAGTACTTC. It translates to CAISLTRETQYF.

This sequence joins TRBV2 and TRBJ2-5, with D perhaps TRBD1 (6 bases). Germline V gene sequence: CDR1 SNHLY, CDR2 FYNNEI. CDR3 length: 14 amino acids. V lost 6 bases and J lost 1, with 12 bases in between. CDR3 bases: TGTGCCAGCAGCCGGGACATACGCCAAGAGACCCAGTACTTC. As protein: CASSRDIRQETQYF.